This TCR beta chain was observed in a study of blood T cell repertoires in COVID-19. With 6 bases clipped from V and 1 base from J, the junction kept 7 bases outside the gene matches. The germline CDR1 and CDR2 sequences are MNHEY and SVGAGI. The CDR3 is made up of 15 amino acids. Clones were sequenced by immunoSEQ multiplex PCR, and TCRdb holds only the in-frame ones, with some missing. The repertoire holds tens of thousands of clones, with approximately 80% as singletons. The chain has TRBV6-5 and TRBJ1-1, with TRBD1 matching 8 bases. The material sequenced was peripheral blood. This clonotype was sampled from a man in his fifties with active or convalescent COVID-19. The DNA for the CDR3 is TGTGCCAGCAGGGGTGGACAGGGTCAGAACACTGAAGCTTTCTTT. This encodes CASRGGQGQNTEAFF.